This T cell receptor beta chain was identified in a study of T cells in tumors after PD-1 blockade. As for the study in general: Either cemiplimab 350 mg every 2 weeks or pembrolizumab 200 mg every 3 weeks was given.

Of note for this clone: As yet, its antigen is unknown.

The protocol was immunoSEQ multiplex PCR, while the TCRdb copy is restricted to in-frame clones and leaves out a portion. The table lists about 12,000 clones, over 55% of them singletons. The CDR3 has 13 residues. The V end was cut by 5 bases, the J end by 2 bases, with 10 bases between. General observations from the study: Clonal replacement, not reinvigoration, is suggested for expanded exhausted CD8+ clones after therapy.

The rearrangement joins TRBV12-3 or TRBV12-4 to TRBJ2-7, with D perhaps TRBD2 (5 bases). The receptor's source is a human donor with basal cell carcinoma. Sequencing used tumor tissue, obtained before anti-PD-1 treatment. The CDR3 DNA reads TGTGCCAGCAGTGCCCCGGGAACCTACGAGCAGTACTTC. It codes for CASSAPGTYEQYF.